The present TCR beta chain was sequenced within a study of T-cell memory formation after mild COVID-19. The study's findings and limits: The SARS-CoV-2 specificity of second-wave clones reaching peak at day 37 remained unverified. Cross-reactive memory seemingly joined, as some responding clones were found in pre-infection memory.

This clonotype was picked up many times. Its antigen remains unidentified. TCRdb redid the calling of the 5' RACE reads with MiXCR, one entry per CDR3 protein. The data hold around 300,000 distinct CDR3 sequences, with roughly an eighth observed a single time. The sequenced material came from PBMCs or a T cell subset sorted from them (not recorded which). This TCR was sampled from a man in his late teens or twenties who had mild COVID-19 (a few samples of this study predate the infection). Cell type and time point are not known.

The CDR3 loop is CASSPPASTDTQYF. The CDR3 DNA follows: TGTGCCAGCTCACCACCGGCCAGCACAGATACGCAGTATTTT. This sequence joins TRBV18 and TRBJ2-3; no clear D. Germline CDR1 reads KGHSH; CDR2 reads LQKENI. This CDR3 comprises 14 residues. Trimming shortened V by 0 bases and J by 0 bases, and 4 bases separated the two germline ends.